The sequence of this TCR beta chain was determined in a study of sequential checkpoint blockade in melanoma. Study as a whole: First-line arms were nivolumab then ipilimumab, or the reverse, randomized 1:1.

Libraries were prepared by immunoSEQ multiplex PCR; TCRdb keeps only in-frame clonotypes and omits some of them. The data hold approximately 13,000 clones, with less than 35% observed a single time. The treatment here: randomized to nivolumab then ipilimumab (arm A) or the reverse (arm B). CDR1 LNHDA and CDR2 SQIVND come from the germline V gene (reference sequence). V trimming: 3 bases; J trimming: 5 bases; junction bases outside the gene matches: 6. The CDR3 extends over 17 amino acids. In its sample, this clone was seen once. The chain is built from TRBV19 and TRBJ2-1; 14 bases align to TRBD2. Sequences were derived from tumor tissue (inferred from file names), sampled from a patient given nivolumab and ipilimumab in sequence. The receptor was isolated from a human donor with melanoma. The CDR3 spells CASSMDAGLAGDNEQFF. As DNA, the CDR3 is TGTGCCAGTAGTATGGATGCGGGACTAGCGGGAGACAATGAGCAGTTCTTC.